Presented here are 27 T cell receptor beta chains from one specimen sequenced in a study of blood T cell repertoires in COVID-19. The data were produced by immunoSEQ multiplex PCR, yet TCRdb's version contains in-frame clones alone and is incomplete. This table has just over 650,000 clones, more than 80% appearing once. Sequencing was performed on peripheral blood. These receptors were taken from a woman aged 18-35 years with acute or convalescent COVID-19.

This chain joins TRBV3-1 (or the pseudogene TRBV3-2) and TRBJ2-2; 7 bases match TRBD1. The CDR3 contains 15 residues. The germline V gene has CDR1 LGHDT and CDR2 YNNKEL (reference sequence). The V gene end was trimmed by 5 bases and the J gene end by 5 bases; junction bases not matched to a gene: 8. In DNA form, the CDR3 reads TGTGCCAGCAGCTCTGACAGGGTAATAACCGGGGAGCTGTTTTTT. Amino acid sequence: CASSSDRVITGELFF.

CDR3: CAWSVSGGRGEQYF. Here the CDR3 DNA reads TGTGCCTGGAGTGTATCAGGGGGTAGGGGCGAGCAGTACTTC. V usage is TRBV30 and J usage is TRBJ2-7; 7 nucleotides agree with TRBD1. There are 14 residues in the CDR3. V lost 0 bases to trimming and J lost 6 bases; unmatched junction nucleotides: 8. The germline gives CDR1 GTSNPN, CDR2 SVGIG (reference sequence).

This chain connects TRBV12-3 or TRBV12-4 to TRBJ2-5, with D possibly being TRBD2 (5 bases). The CDR3 is 13 residues long. Deletions cut 8 bases from V and 5 bases from J, with 15 bases between. CDR3: CASQARVTETQYF. The CDR3 DNA sequence: TGTGCCAGCCAAGCGCGGGTTACGGAGACCCAGTACTTC.

The genes are TRBV3-1 (or the pseudogene TRBV3-2) and TRBJ1-2, with D unclear. The germline V gene has CDR1 LGHDT and CDR2 YNNKEL (reference sequence). Trimming shortened V by 4 bases and J by 6 bases, and 12 bases separated the two germline ends. The CDR3 runs to 13 residues. As DNA, the CDR3 is TGTGCCAGCAGCCTAGTGAGGGCGGATGGCTACACCTTC. Its protein is CASSLVRADGYTF.

This chain uses TRBV6-5 with TRBJ1-4; tentatively, D is TRBD1 (6 bases). CDR3 length: 11 amino acids. Germline V gene data show CDR1 as MNHEY and CDR2 as SVGAGI. V gave up 6 bases and J gave up 14 bases, with 13 bases separating them. In nucleotides, the CDR3 is TGTGCCAGCAGAGGCAGGGGTTGGCTGTTTTTT. Amino acid sequence: CASRGRGWLFF.

This clone was observed a single time. The genes are TRBV25-1 and TRBJ1-2; D not certain. V was clipped by 2 bases and J by 1 base, with 14 bases between them. Per the germline V gene, CDR1 is MGHDK and CDR2 is SYGVNS. CDR3 size: 16 residues. The CDR3 protein is CASSENLMGRNYGYTF. For the CDR3, the DNA is TGTGCCAGCAGTGAAAACCTGATGGGCCGTAACTATGGCTACACCTTC.

The chain recombines TRBV14 with TRBJ2-2, with D tentatively TRBD1 (6 bases). V shed 3 bases and J shed 5 bases, with 10 bases lying between them. CDR1 and CDR2 from the germline V gene are SGHDN and FVKESK. CDR3 length equals 14 residues. The CDR3 protein is CASSHTGFTGELFF. The CDR3 region has the DNA TGTGCCAGCAGCCATACAGGGTTTACCGGGGAGCTGTTTTTT.

This clone was seen a single time. This rearrangement joins TRBV6-2 or TRBV6-3 to TRBJ2-2; 8 positions agree with TRBD1. Unmatched junction bases numbered 5, after V lost 6 bases and J lost 5 bases. The CDR3 runs 14 residues. Germline V CDR1 and CDR2: MNHEY, SVGEGT. This CDR3 reads CASSRTGTTGELFF. CDR3 bases: TGTGCCAGCAGCCGGACAGGGACTACCGGGGAGCTGTTTTTT.

The rearrangement uses TRBV5-5 and TRBJ1-5; D possibly corresponds to TRBD1 (6 bases). CDR3 length equals 14 residues. The germline V gene encodes CDR1 SGHKS and CDR2 YYEKEE (reference sequence). Trimming removed 1 base at V and 7 bases at J, with 12 bases between. Here the CDR3 reads CASSLQGSAQPQHF. CDR3 nucleotides: TGTGCCAGCAGCTTGCAGGGGTCCGCGCAGCCCCAGCATTTT.

The CDR3: CASSMTGDGNSPLHF. DNA of the CDR3: TGTGCCAGCAGCATGACAGGGGATGGAAATTCACCCCTCCACTTT. V usage is TRBV9 and J usage is TRBJ1-6, with TRBD1 matching 8 bases. Germline V gene lookup returns CDR1 SGDLS and CDR2 YYNGEE. This CDR3 region has 15 residues. Unmatched junction bases numbered 7, after V lost 4 bases and J lost 7 bases.

The chain uses TRBV2 and TRBJ1-1; TRBD1 aligns across 7 bases. This CDR3 is 14 amino acids long. The V gene end was trimmed by 5 bases and the J gene end by 8 bases; junction bases not matched to a gene: 11. Germline V gives CDR1 SNHLY, CDR2 FYNNEI. Here the CDR3 reads CASSIDRATREAFF. For the CDR3, the DNA is TGTGCCAGCAGTATCGACAGGGCCACAAGGGAAGCTTTCTTT.

V and J are TRBV6-6 and TRBJ1-4; no definite D call. This CDR3 has 14 amino acids. Between the trimmed V and J ends, which lost 1 base and 8 bases, there was a span of 11 bases. The germline CDR1 and CDR2 sequences are MNHNY and SVGAGI (reference sequence). CDR3 loop: CASSYYGGGEKLFF. In DNA, the CDR3 is TGTGCCAGCAGTTACTATGGCGGTGGGGAAAAACTGTTTTTT.

V gene TRBV6-2 or TRBV6-3 combines with J gene TRBJ2-3, with TRBD2 as a possible D gene (5 bases). The length of the CDR3 is 15 residues. V lost 4 bases to trimming and J lost 4 bases, with 15 bases between them. In germline, CDR1 is MNHEY, CDR2 SVGEGT. CDR3 sequence reads: CASSFTPAEADTQYF. CDR3 nucleotide sequence: TGTGCCAGCAGTTTCACCCCAGCGGAGGCAGATACGCAGTATTTT.

This clone came up once. The chain links TRBV18 to TRBJ1-1; D is ambiguous. This CDR3 has 13 amino acids. V was trimmed by 3 bases and J by 2 bases, leaving 7 bases between them. Germline lookup yields CDR1 KGHSH and CDR2 LQKENI. This CDR3 reads CASSPYFNTEAFF. The CDR3 nucleotides are TGTGCCAGCTCACCGTATTTCAACACTGAAGCTTTCTTT.

This clone was seen a few times. The rearrangement links TRBV2 to TRBJ1-5; no firm D call. The V gene's germline CDR1 is SNHLY and CDR2 FYNNEI. Trimming removed 6 bases from V and 7 bases from J, with 13 bases in between. This CDR3 comprises 13 residues. The CDR3 spells CASSDEWEQPQHF. CDR3 coding DNA: TGTGCCAGCAGCGATGAGTGGGAGCAGCCCCAGCATTTT. The complete variable domain, with remaining parts taken from reference TRBV2 and TRBJ1-5, reads EPEVTQTPSHQVTQMGQEVILRCVPISNHLYFYWYRQILGQKVEFLVSFYNNEISEKSEIFDDQFSVERPDGSNFTLKIRSTKLEDSAMYFCASSDEWEQPQHFGDGTRLSIL.

The chain links TRBV7-2 to TRBJ1-6; 7 bases fit TRBD1. CDR1 is SGHTA, CDR2 FQGNSA, per germline. V shed 2 bases and J 2 bases; nucleotides not matched to a gene: 6. This CDR3 has 17 amino acids. CDR3 sequence reads: CASSLTFDRAYNSPLHF. The CDR3 DNA follows: TGTGCCAGCAGCTTAACATTCGACAGGGCCTATAATTCACCCCTCCACTTT.

The chain combines TRBV5-1 with TRBJ1-6, with 9 bases that match TRBD1. Germline V lookup: CDR1 SGHRS, CDR2 YFSETQ. V shed 4 bases, J shed 6 bases, and the junction held 8 bases outside the gene matches. The CDR3 runs 16 residues. CDR3 loop: CASSQGQGWGNSPLHF. The CDR3 DNA reads TGCGCCAGCAGCCAGGGACAGGGATGGGGTAATTCACCCCTCCACTTT.

This clone was seen once. V and J are TRBV29-1 and TRBJ1-1; the D gene is possibly TRBD1 (6 bases). V dropped 5 bases and J dropped 0 bases, with 19 bases sitting between them. The CDR3 consists of 16 residues. Germline CDR1 reads SQVTM; CDR2 reads ANQGSEA. The CDR3 loop reads CSVRQASRVLNTEAFF. DNA of the CDR3: TGCAGCGTTCGACAGGCCTCGAGGGTATTGAACACTGAAGCTTTCTTT. The full variable domain, rest sourced from reference TRBV29-1 and TRBJ1-1, is SAVISQKPSRDICQRGTSLTIQCQVDSQVTMMFWYRQQPGQSLTLIATANQGSEATYESGFVIDKFPISRPNLTFSTLTVSNMSPEDSSIYLCSVRQASRVLNTEAFFGQGTRLTVV.

The chain combines TRBV5-6 with TRBJ1-2, with D perhaps TRBD1 (5 bases). CDR1 SGHDT and CDR2 YYEEEE come from the germline V gene. V was trimmed by 4 bases and J by 6 bases, leaving 22 bases between them. The CDR3 has 16 residues. The CDR3 bases are TGTGCCAGCAGCCCCAGTAGGGGATCCATACTTAATGGCTACACCTTC. Translating it yields CASSPSRGSILNGYTF.

CDR3 sequence (DNA): TGTGCCAGCAGCGTAGCTGGGGCAGAATTATATGGCTACACCTTC. Its translation: CASSVAGAELYGYTF. This chain links TRBV9 with TRBJ1-2; TRBD1 is a possible D gene (5 bases). The germline V gene has CDR1 SGDLS and CDR2 YYNGEE. This CDR3 is 15 amino acids long. V was cut by 0 bases and J by 5 bases, with 14 bases left in between.

V and J are TRBV27 and TRBJ2-3; 7 positions match TRBD1. Germline assignment: CDR1 MNHEY and CDR2 SMNVEV (reference sequence). After removal of 1 base from V and 2 bases from J, the junction contained 6 bases not matched to a gene. The CDR3 sequence is 16 residues long. The CDR3 DNA reads TGTGCCAGCAGTTTATACGCAGGGGGAAACACAGATACGCAGTATTTT. Protein sequence: CASSLYAGGNTDTQYF.

The V call is TRBV5-4, the J call TRBJ2-7; 10 bases agree with TRBD2. With V trimmed by 5 bases and J by 4 bases, 6 bases remained unmatched. CDR3 size: 14 residues. Germline values: CDR1 SGHNT, CDR2 YYREEE (reference sequence). In DNA, the CDR3 is TGTGCCAGCAGAACAGCGGGGGGGACTTACGAGCAGTACTTC. It codes for CASRTAGGTYEQYF. The full variable domain, its missing parts supplied by reference TRBV5-4 and TRBJ2-7, is ETGVTQSPTHLIKTRGQQVTLRCSSQSGHNTVSWYQQALGQGPQFIFQYYREEENGRGNFPPRFSGLQFPNYSSELNVNALELDDSALYLCASRTAGGTYEQYFGPGTRLTVT.

The rearrangement uses TRBV18 and TRBJ1-2, with a tentative D call TRBD1 (6 bases). This CDR3 comprises 13 residues. Germline V gene lookup returns CDR1 KGHSH and CDR2 LQKENI. Trimming left V 3 bases short and J 4 bases short, with 9 bases between. CDR3 DNA: TGTGCCAGCTCACCTGGGGGGGCCTATGGCTACACCTTC. Translated, it gives CASSPGGAYGYTF.

The chain joins TRBV5-4 to TRBJ2-3; 7 bases agree with TRBD2. Germline V gene lookup returns CDR1 SGHNT and CDR2 YYREEE (reference sequence). The CDR3 is made up of 17 amino acids. V was pared by 2 bases and J by 2 bases, with 11 bases of the junction left unmatched. CDR3 sequence reads: CASSLKAGRLFTDTQYF. Here the CDR3 DNA reads TGTGCCAGCAGCTTAAAAGCGGGGCGGCTTTTCACAGATACGCAGTATTTT.

The chain recombines TRBV24-1 with TRBJ2-3; 9 nucleotides agree with TRBD1. CDR1 is KGHDR and CDR2 is SFDVKD in the germline V gene. With V trimmed by 8 bases and J by 6 bases, 5 bases remained unmatched. This CDR3 region has 13 residues. CDR3 protein: CATNGQGIDTQYF. The CDR3 coding sequence is TGTGCCACCAATGGACAGGGGATTGATACGCAGTATTTT.

The rearrangement links TRBV5-1 to TRBJ2-7, with a possible D match to TRBD2 (5 bases). Germline-derived CDR1 and CDR2 are SGHRS and YFSETQ. Trimming pared 4 bases from V and 0 bases from J, leaving 11 bases between. The length of the CDR3 is 14 residues. The CDR3, as DNA: TGCGCCAGCAGCCTTTCTGGGAGCTCCTACGAGCAGTACTTC. Its protein is CASSLSGSSYEQYF.

V is TRBV14 and J is TRBJ2-1; tentative D call: TRBD2 (6 bases). V lost 0 bases and J lost 5, with 26 bases in between. Germline CDR1 and CDR2: SGHDN and FVKESK. This CDR3 has 20 amino acids. The chain's CDR3 is CASSQDPSRVRGLHNNEQFF. CDR3 coding DNA: TGTGCCAGCAGCCAAGATCCGTCCCGGGTCCGGGGACTGCACAACAATGAGCAGTTCTTC.